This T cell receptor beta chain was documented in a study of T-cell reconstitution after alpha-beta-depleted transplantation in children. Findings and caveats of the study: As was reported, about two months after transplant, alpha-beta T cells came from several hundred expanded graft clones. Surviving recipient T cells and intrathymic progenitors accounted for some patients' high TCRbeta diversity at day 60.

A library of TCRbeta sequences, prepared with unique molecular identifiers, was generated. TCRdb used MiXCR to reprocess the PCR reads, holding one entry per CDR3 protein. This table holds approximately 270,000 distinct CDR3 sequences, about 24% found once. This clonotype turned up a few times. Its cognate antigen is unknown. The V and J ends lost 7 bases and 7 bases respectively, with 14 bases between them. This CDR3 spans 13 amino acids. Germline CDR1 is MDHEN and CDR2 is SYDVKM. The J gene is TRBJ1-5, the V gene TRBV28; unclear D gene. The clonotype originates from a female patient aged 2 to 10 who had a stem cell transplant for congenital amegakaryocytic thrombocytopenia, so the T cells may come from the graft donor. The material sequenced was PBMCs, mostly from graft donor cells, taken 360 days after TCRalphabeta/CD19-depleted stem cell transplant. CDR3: CASTLGGSQPQHF. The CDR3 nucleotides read TGTGCCAGCACTCTGGGTGGCAGCCAGCCCCAGCATTTT.